This TCR beta chain was documented in a study of control samples from healthy donors and cancer patients. Trimming removed 6 bases from V and 5 bases from J, with 10 bases in between. The CDR3 loop spans 12 amino acids. Data came from immunoSEQ multiplex PCR; TCRdb stores just in-frame clones and leaves some out. The sample includes about 140,000 clones, under 95% of them seen just once. The sequencing sample was made of blood. The sequence was obtained from a middle-aged man in good health. The rearrangement links TRBV12-3 or TRBV12-4 to TRBJ1-1, with D possibly being TRBD1 (6 bases). The CDR3 region is CASSQGRTEAFF. In DNA form, the CDR3 reads TGTGCCAGCAGCCAGGGGAGGACTGAAGCTTTCTTT.